This T cell receptor beta chain was recorded in a study of CD8+ T cells in alopecia areata. Study-wide background: A 6-month off-drug phase came after tofacitinib, which had lasted 6 to 18 months.

Stated treatment: oral pan-JAK inhibitor, 5-10 mg twice daily. Reverse transcribed after extraction, RNA yielded cDNA as the sequencing template. Only in-frame clones appear in the TCRdb table, and some are missing; sequencing was by immunoSEQ multiplex PCR. Among some 80,000 clones, around 67% were seen once, and the ten largest hold roughly a quarter. This TCR came from a human donor with alopecia areata. This specimen consisted of CD8+ T cells sorted from blood, obtained at week 24, from a patient treated with tofacitinib.

DNA for the CDR3: TGCGCCAGCAGCCTAGGACTAACAGGGGAGCAGTACTTC. It yields the protein CASSLGLTGEQYF. The chain carries TRBV4-3 and TRBJ2-7; the D call may be TRBD1 or TRBD2 (6 bases each). CDR1 and CDR2 from the germline V gene are LGHNA and YSLEER. V lost 4 bases and J 7 bases, leaving 14 bases between the germline ends. The CDR3 is 13 residues long.